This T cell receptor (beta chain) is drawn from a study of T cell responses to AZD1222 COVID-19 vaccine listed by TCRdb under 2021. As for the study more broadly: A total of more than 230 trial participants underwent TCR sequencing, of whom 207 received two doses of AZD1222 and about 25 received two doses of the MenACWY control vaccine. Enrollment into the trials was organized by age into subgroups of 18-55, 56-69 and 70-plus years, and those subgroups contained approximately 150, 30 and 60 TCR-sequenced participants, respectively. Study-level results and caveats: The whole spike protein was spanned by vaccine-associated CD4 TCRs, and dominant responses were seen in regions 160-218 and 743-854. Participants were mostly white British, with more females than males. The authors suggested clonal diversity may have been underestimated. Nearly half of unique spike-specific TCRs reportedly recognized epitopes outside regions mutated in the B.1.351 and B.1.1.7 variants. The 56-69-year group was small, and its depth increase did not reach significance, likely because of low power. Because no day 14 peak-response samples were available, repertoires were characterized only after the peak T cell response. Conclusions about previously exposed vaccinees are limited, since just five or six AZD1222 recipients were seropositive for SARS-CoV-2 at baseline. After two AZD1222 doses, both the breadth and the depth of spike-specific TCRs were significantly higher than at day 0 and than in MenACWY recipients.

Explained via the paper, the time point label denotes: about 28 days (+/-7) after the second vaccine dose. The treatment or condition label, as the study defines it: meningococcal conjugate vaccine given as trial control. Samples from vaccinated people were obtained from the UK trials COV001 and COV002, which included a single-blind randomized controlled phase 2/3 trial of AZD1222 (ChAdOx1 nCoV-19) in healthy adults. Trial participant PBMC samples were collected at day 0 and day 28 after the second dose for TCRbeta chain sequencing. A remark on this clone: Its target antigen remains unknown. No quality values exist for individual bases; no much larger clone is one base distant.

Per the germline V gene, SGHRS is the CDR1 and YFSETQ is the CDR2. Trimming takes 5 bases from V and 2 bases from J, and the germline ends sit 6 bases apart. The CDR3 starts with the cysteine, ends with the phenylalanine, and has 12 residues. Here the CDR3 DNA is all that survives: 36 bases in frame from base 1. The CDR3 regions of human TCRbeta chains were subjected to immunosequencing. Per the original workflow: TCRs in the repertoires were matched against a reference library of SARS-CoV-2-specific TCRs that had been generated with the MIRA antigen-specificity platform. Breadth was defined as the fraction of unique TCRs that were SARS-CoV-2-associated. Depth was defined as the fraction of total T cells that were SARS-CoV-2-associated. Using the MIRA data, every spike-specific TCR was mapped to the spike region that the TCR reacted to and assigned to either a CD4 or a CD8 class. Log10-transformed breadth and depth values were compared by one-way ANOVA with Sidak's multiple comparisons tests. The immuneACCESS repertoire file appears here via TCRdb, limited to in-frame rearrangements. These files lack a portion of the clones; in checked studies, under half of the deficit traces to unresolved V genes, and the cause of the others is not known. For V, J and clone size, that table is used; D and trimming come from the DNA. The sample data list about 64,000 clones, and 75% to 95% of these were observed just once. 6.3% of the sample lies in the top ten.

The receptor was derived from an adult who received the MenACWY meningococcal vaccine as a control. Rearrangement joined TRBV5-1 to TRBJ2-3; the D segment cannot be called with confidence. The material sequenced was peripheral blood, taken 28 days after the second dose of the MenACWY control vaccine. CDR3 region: CASSDNTDTQYF. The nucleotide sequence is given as TGCGCCAGCAGTGACAACACAGATACGCAGTATTTT.